The rows below give T cell receptor beta chains drawn from one sample of a study of T-cell reconstitution after alpha-beta-depleted transplantation in children. TCRdb itself ran the PCR reads through MiXCR, one entry per CDR3 protein. The sample has some 520,000 distinct CDR3 sequences, approximately 32% seen once. The specimen comprised PBMCs from the stem cell graft donor, sampled from the stem cell graft. The origin of the receptors is a human donor who donated a stem cell graft to a child with aplastic anemia. Each CDR3 is given with its conserved first and last residue. D genes are given only for firm matches. Expanded clones get a size class; other rows say once, few or many, or leave the size out.

size: NA
D: NA
J: TRBJ1-5
V: TRBV5-1
DNA: TGCGCCAGCAGCTTGGTGTCTGGGGTCAATCAGCCCCAGCATTTT
CDR3: CASSLVSGVNQPQHF

size: NA
D: NA
J: TRBJ2-3
V: TRBV11-2
DNA: TGTGCCAGCAGCGGAATAGGGCGGGATATTACCCCTACCCTTACAGATACGCAGTATTTT
CDR3: CASSGIGRDITPTLTDTQYF

size: few
D: TRBD2
J: TRBJ2-5
V: TRBV29-1
DNA: TGCAGCGCCGGACTAGCACAAGAGACCCAGTACTTC
CDR3: CSAGLAQETQYF

size: few
D: NA
J: TRBJ2-3
V: TRBV18
DNA: TGTGCCAGCTCTCCTTCCGGTACAGATACGCAGTATTTT
CDR3: CASSPSGTDTQYF

size: NA
D: NA
J: TRBJ1-1
V: TRBV12-5
DNA: TGTGCTAGTGGTTCCCCGGACACGAACACTGAAGCTTTCTTT
CDR3: CASGSPDTNTEAFF

size: few
D: NA
J: TRBJ1-6
V: TRBV21-1
DNA: TGTGCCAGCAGCAAATGTGGCGGGGGGCGTACCTTCTCCTATAATTCACCCCTCCACTTT
CDR3: CASSKCGGGRTFSYNSPLHF

size: many
D: TRBD1
J: TRBJ2-1
V: TRBV20-1
DNA: TGCAGTGCTAGAAGGGCAGGGGGCCTCACTTACAATGAGCAGTTCTTC
CDR3: CSARRAGGLTYNEQFF

size: NA
D: NA
J: TRBJ2-7
V: TRBV27
DNA: TGTGCCAGCAGCGAGGGGGTCACCTACGAGCAGTACTTC
CDR3: CASSEGVTYEQYF

size: NA
D: NA
J: TRBJ1-1
V: TRBV5-4
DNA: TGTGCCAGCAGCTTGGATCCTCAGGGTCGTAGCACTGAAGCTTTCTTT
CDR3: CASSLDPQGRSTEAFF

size: few
D: NA
J: TRBJ2-1
V: TRBV30
DNA: TGTGCCTGGAGTGAGGGGCTCTACAATGAGCAGTTCTTC
CDR3: CAWSEGLYNEQFF

size: NA
D: TRBD1
J: TRBJ2-1
V: TRBV5-6
DNA: TGTGCCAGCAGCCCCCCCGGGACAGGGGGCCACAATGAGCAGTTCTTC
CDR3: CASSPPGTGGHNEQFF

size: NA
D: TRBD2
J: TRBJ2-1
V: TRBV6-1
DNA: TGTGCCAGCAGTGAAGCGGGGAGGGGCGGCGAGCAGTTCTTC
CDR3: CASSEAGRGGEQFF

size: few
D: NA
J: TRBJ1-6
V: TRBV9
DNA: TGTGCCAGCAGCTCCCGTCCCCGCTCCGATAATTCACCCCTCCACTTT
CDR3: CASSSRPRSDNSPLHF

size: NA
D: NA
J: TRBJ1-5
V: TRBV27
DNA: TGTGCCAGCAGTCCCCATAATAGCAATCAGCCCCAGCATTTT
CDR3: CASSPHNSNQPQHF

size: NA
D: TRBD2
J: TRBJ2-1
V: TRBV15
DNA: TGTGCCACCAACGGCATAGCGGGCAGCTCCTACAATGAGCAGTTCTTC
CDR3: CATNGIAGSSYNEQFF

size: NA
D: NA
J: TRBJ2-7
V: TRBV9
DNA: TGTGCCAGCAGCCAGGGACGGGGCTACGAGCAGTACTTC
CDR3: CASSQGRGYEQYF

size: NA
D: TRBD2
J: TRBJ2-3
V: TRBV10-3
DNA: TGTGCCATCAGTGATGGGCTAGCGGGGGATACGCAGTATTTT
CDR3: CAISDGLAGDTQYF

size: NA
D: NA
J: TRBJ1-4
V: TRBV6-1
DNA: TGTGCCAGCAGTGACGTGAACAGGAACGATGAAAAACTGTTTTTT
CDR3: CASSDVNRNDEKLFF

size: few
D: NA
J: TRBJ2-2
V: TRBV6-5
DNA: TGTGCCAGTGGGTCGAACACCGGGGAGCTGTTTTTT
CDR3: CASGSNTGELFF

size: NA
D: NA
J: TRBJ2-1
V: TRBV11-2
DNA: TGTGCCAGCAGCTTAGACTCCACAGGGATTCCCTACAATGAGCAGTTCTTC
CDR3: CASSLDSTGIPYNEQFF

size: many
D: NA
J: TRBJ2-5
V: TRBV29-1
DNA: TGCAGCGTTGGGGGAGAGACCCAGTACTTC
CDR3: CSVGGETQYF

size: NA
D: TRBD2
J: TRBJ2-2
V: TRBV12-3/TRBV12-4
DNA: TGTGCCAGCACCTGGGAGGGGTTTAACACCGGGGAGCTGTTTTTT
CDR3: CASTWEGFNTGELFF

size: NA
D: NA
J: TRBJ2-2
V: TRBV15
DNA: TGTGCCACCAGCAGAATAAGGACCGGGGAGCTGTTTTTT
CDR3: CATSRIRTGELFF

size: few
D: TRBD2
J: TRBJ2-2
V: TRBV6-5
DNA: TGTGCCAGCAGTTACGAAAGGGCTAGCGGGAGTTCCGGGGAGCTGTTTTTT
CDR3: CASSYERASGSSGELFF

size: NA
D: NA
J: TRBJ1-3
V: TRBV4-3
DNA: TGCGCCAGCAGCCAAGGACAGAGCTCTGGAAACACCATATATTTT
CDR3: CASSQGQSSGNTIYF

size: few
D: TRBD1
J: TRBJ1-2
V: TRBV20-1
DNA: TGCAGTGCAGCACACAGGGGGCTAAATGGCTACACCTTC
CDR3: CSAAHRGLNGYTF

size: NA
D: TRBD2
J: TRBJ2-3
V: TRBV7-6
DNA: TGTGCCAGCAGCTTAGCTGGGGACTACACAGATACGCAGTATTTT
CDR3: CASSLAGDYTDTQYF

size: few
D: NA
J: TRBJ2-3
V: TRBV7-6
DNA: TGTGCCAGCAGAGGAATAAGTAGCACAGATACGCAGTATTTT
CDR3: CASRGISSTDTQYF

size: NA
D: NA
J: TRBJ2-5
V: TRBV12-3/TRBV12-4
DNA: TGTGCCAGCAGTTCCACAGGGATTCGAGAGACCCAGTACTTC
CDR3: CASSSTGIRETQYF

size: few
D: TRBD2
J: TRBJ2-1
V: TRBV7-2
DNA: TGTGCCAGCAGCTTAAGGAGACTAGCGCATGAGCAGTTCTTC
CDR3: CASSLRRLAHEQFF

size: NA
D: TRBD2
J: TRBJ2-2
V: TRBV7-2
DNA: TGTGCCAGCAGCTTAGTTCTAGCGGAGGGCGGGGAGCTGTTTTTT
CDR3: CASSLVLAEGGELFF

size: NA
D: NA
J: TRBJ2-7
V: TRBV9
DNA: TGTGCCAGCAGCGGGGCAGGGCTCTCCTACGAGCAGTACTTC
CDR3: CASSGAGLSYEQYF

size: NA
D: NA
J: TRBJ1-2
V: TRBV30
DNA: TGTGCCTGGAAAAGGGGCTCAGGGAACTATGGCTACACCTTC
CDR3: CAWKRGSGNYGYTF

size: NA
D: TRBD1
J: TRBJ2-7
V: TRBV20-1
DNA: TGCAGTGCTGAACCGGGACAGGGACCCTACGAGCAGTACTTC
CDR3: CSAEPGQGPYEQYF

size: NA
D: NA
J: TRBJ2-1
V: TRBV27
DNA: TGTGCCAGCAGTTCAAACAATAGGAACTCCTACAATGAGCAGTTCTTC
CDR3: CASSSNNRNSYNEQFF

size: NA
D: TRBD1
J: TRBJ1-2
V: TRBV2
DNA: TGTGCCAGTGAGGGACAGTCCTATGGCTACACCTTC
CDR3: CASEGQSYGYTF

size: NA
D: TRBD2
J: TRBJ2-1
V: TRBV10-2
DNA: TGCGCCAGCAGTGAGGAGGTAGCGGGAGTGTACAATGAGCAGTTCTTC
CDR3: CASSEEVAGVYNEQFF

size: few
D: TRBD1
J: TRBJ2-1
V: TRBV10-3
DNA: TGTGCCATCAGGAGGGACAGAGACAATGAGCAGTTCTTC
CDR3: CAIRRDRDNEQFF

size: NA
D: NA
J: TRBJ1-1
V: TRBV12-5
DNA: TGTGCTAGTGGTTTGACCTCCACGGTGGGCACTGAAGCTTTCTTT
CDR3: CASGLTSTVGTEAFF

size: few
D: TRBD1
J: TRBJ2-3
V: TRBV20-1
DNA: TGCAGTCAGGATACCCGGGACAGGGGGTTATCGGATACGCAGTATTTT
CDR3: CSQDTRDRGLSDTQYF

size: NA
D: NA
J: TRBJ1-3
V: TRBV18
DNA: TGTGCCAGCTCACCTGTTCCGGGGAGCTCTGGAAACACCATATATTTT
CDR3: CASSPVPGSSGNTIYF

size: NA
D: NA
J: TRBJ1-2
V: TRBV20-1
DNA: TGCAGTGCTAGAGACCGGGGGGCGGACTATGGCTACACCTTC
CDR3: CSARDRGADYGYTF

size: NA
D: TRBD2
J: TRBJ2-1
V: TRBV4-3
DNA: TGCGCCAGCAGCCAATCGCCTAGCGGAGGGGATGAGCAGTTCTTC
CDR3: CASSQSPSGGDEQFF

size: few
D: NA
J: TRBJ1-5
V: TRBV20-1
DNA: TGCAGTGGGGCTAGGGGCGCCTATCAGCCCCAGCATTTT
CDR3: CSGARGAYQPQHF

size: few
D: NA
J: TRBJ1-3
V: TRBV6-5
DNA: TGTGCCAGCAGTTCCCTCGGAGCAGGGGGAAACACCATATATTTT
CDR3: CASSSLGAGGNTIYF